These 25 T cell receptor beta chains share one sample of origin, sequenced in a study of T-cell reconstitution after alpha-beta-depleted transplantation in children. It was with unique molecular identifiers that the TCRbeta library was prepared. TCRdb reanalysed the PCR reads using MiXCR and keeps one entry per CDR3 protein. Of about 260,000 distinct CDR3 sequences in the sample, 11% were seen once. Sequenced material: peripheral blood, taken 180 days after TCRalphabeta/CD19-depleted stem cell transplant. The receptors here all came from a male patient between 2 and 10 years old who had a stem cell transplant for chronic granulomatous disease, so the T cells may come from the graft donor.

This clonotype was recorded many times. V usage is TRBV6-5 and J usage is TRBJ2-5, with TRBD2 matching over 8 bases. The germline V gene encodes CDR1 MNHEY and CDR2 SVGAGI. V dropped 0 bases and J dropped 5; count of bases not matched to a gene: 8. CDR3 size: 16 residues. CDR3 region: CASSYSSSGSGETQYF. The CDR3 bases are TGTGCCAGCAGTTACTCGTCAAGCGGGAGCGGTGAGACCCAGTACTTC.

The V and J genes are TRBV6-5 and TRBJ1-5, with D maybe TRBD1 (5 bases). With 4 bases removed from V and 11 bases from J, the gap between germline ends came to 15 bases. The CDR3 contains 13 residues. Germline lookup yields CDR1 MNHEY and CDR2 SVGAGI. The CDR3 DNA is TGTGCCAGCAGTTTAACACCGGTGGGGGCCCAGCATTTT. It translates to CASSLTPVGAQHF.

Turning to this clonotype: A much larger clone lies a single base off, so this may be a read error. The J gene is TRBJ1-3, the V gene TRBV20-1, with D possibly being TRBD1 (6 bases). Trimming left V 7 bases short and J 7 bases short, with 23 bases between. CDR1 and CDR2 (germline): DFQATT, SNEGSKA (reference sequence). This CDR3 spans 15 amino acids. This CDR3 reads CSVSQGPGPGNTIYF. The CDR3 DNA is TGCAGTGTTAGTCAGGGGCCGGGACCAGGTAACACCATATATTTT.

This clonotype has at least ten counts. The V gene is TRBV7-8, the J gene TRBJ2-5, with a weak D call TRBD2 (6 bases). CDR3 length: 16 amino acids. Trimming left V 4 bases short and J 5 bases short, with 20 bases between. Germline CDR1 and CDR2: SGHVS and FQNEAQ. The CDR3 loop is CASSYSLGDGGETQYF. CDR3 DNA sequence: TGTGCCAGCAGCTATAGCTTAGGGGATGGAGGGGAGACCCAGTACTTC. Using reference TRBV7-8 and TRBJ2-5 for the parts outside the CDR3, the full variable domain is GAGVSQSPRYKVAKRGQDVALRCDPISGHVSLFWYQQALGQGPEFLTYFQNEAQLDKSGLPSDRFFAERPEGSVSTLKIQRTQQEDSAVYLCASSYSLGDGGETQYFGPGTRLLVL.

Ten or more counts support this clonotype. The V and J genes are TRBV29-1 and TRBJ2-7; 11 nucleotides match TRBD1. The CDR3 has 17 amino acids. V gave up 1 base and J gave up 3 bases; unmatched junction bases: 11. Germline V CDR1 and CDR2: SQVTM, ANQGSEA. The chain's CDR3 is CSVEADRGLGTLYEQYF. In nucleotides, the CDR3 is TGCAGCGTTGAAGCGGACAGGGGGCTTGGTACTCTCTACGAGCAGTACTTC.

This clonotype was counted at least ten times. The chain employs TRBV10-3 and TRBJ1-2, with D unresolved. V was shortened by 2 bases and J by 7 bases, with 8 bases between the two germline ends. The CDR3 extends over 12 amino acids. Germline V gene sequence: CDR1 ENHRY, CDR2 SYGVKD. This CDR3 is CAISEGVGGYTF. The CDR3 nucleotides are TGTGCCATCAGTGAGGGGGTCGGTGGCTACACCTTC.

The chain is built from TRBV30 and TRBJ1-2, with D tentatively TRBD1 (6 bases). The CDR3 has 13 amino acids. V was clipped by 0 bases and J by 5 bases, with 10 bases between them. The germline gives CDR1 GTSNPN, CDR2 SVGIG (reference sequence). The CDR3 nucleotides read TGTGCCTGGAGTGTTACAGGGTATTATGGCTACACCTTC. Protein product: CAWSVTGYYGYTF.

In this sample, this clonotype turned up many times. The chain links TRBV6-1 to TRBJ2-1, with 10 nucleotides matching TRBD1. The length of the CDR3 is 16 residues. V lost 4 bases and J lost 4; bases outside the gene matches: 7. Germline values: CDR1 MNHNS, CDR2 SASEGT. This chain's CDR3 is CASSAPTGGIYNEQFF. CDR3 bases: TGTGCCAGCAGTGCCCCGACAGGGGGCATTTACAATGAGCAGTTCTTC.

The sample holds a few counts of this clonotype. The CDR3 is CASSYDGDSWYEQYF. The CDR3 nucleotides are TGTGCCAGCAGTTACGACGGGGATTCTTGGTACGAGCAGTACTTC. This chain connects TRBV6-2 or TRBV6-3 to TRBJ2-7; tentative D call: TRBD2 (5 bases). Germline V gene lookup returns CDR1 MNHEY and CDR2 SVGEGT. V was pared by 2 bases and J by 4 bases, with 15 bases between. This CDR3 spans 15 amino acids.

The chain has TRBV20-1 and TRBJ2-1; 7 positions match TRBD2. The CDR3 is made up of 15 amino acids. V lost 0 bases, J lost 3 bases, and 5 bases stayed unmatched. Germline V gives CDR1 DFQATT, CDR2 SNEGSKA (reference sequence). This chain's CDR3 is CSARDHRGGYNEQFF. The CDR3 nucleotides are TGCAGTGCTAGAGATCATCGCGGGGGCTACAATGAGCAGTTCTTC.

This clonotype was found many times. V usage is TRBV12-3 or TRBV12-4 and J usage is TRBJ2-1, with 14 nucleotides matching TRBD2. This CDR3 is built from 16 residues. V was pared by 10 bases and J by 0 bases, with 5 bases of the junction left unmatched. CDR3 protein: CATKGLAGDSYNEQFF. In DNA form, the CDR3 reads TGTGCCACCAAGGGACTAGCGGGGGACTCCTACAATGAGCAGTTCTTC.

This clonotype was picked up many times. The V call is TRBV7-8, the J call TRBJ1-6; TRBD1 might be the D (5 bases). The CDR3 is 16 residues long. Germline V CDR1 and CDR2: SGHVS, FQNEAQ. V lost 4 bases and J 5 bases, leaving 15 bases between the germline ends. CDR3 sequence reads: CASSSRPGRNNSPLHF. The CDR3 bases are TGTGCCAGCAGCTCACGGCCGGGGCGCAATAATTCACCCCTCCACTTT.

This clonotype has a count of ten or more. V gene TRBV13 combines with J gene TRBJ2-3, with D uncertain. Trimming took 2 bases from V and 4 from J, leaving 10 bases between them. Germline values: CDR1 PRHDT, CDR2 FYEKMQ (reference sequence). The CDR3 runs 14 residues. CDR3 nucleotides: TGTGCCAGCAGCTTAAGGTTCCGGCCAGATACGCAGTATTTT. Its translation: CASSLRFRPDTQYF.

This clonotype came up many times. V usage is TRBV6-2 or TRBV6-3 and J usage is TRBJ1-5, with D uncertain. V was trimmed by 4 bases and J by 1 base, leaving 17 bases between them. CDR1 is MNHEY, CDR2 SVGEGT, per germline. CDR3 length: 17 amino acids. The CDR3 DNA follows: TGTGCCAGCAGTTTAGCCTCGGGCCTCGGGAGCAATCAGCCCCAGCATTTT. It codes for CASSLASGLGSNQPQHF.

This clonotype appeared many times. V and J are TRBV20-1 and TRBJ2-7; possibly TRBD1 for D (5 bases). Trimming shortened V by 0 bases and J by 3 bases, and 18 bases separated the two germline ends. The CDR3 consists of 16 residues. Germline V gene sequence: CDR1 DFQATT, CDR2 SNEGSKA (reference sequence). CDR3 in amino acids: CSARDPRSRVGYEQYF. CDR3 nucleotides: TGCAGTGCTAGAGATCCCAGGAGCAGGGTTGGCTACGAGCAGTACTTC.

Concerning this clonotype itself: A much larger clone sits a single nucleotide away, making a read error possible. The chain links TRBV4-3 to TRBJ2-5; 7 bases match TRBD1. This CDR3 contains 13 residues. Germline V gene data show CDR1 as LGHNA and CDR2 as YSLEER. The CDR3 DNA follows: TGCGTCAGCAGCCGAGACAGGGAGGAGACCCAGTACTTC. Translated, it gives CVSSRDREETQYF.

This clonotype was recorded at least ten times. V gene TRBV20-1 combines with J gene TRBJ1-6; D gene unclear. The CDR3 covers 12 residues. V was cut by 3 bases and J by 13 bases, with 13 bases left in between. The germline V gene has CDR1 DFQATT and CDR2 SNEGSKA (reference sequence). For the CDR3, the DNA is TGCAGTGCTAGTGGAGGAATCAGGCCCCTCCACTTT. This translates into CSASGGIRPLHF.

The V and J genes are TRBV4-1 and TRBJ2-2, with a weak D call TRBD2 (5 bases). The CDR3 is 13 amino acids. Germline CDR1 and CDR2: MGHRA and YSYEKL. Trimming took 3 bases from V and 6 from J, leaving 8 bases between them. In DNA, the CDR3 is TGCGCCAGCAGCCAGGCTAGCTCCGGGGAGCTGTTTTTT. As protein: CASSQASSGELFF.

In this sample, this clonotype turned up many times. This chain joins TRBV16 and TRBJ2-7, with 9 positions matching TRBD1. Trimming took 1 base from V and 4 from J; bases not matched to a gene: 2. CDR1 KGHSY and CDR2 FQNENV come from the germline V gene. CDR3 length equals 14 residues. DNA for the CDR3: TGTGCCAGCAGCCAATTGGGACAGGGTTACGAGCAGTACTTC. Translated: CASSQLGQGYEQYF.

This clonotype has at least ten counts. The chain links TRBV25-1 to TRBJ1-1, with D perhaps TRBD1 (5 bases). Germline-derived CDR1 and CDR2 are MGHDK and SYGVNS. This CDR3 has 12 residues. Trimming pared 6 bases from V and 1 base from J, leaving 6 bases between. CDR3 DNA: TGTGCCAGCAGAGACAGGAACACTGAAGCTTTCTTT. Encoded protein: CASRDRNTEAFF.

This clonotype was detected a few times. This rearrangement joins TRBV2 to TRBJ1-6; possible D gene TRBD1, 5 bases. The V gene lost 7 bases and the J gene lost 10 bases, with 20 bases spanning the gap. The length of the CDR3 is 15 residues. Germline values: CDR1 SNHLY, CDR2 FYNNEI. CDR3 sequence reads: CASKRQSELGSPLHF. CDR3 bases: TGTGCCAGCAAAAGACAGTCGGAATTAGGGTCACCCCTCCACTTT.

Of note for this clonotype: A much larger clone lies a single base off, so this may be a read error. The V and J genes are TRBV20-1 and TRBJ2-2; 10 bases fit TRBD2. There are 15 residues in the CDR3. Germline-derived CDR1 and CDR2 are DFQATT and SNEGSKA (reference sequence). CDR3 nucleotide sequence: TGCTGTGCTAAAGCGGGAGGGATAAACACCGGGGAGCTGTTTTTT. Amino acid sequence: CCAKAGGINTGELFF.

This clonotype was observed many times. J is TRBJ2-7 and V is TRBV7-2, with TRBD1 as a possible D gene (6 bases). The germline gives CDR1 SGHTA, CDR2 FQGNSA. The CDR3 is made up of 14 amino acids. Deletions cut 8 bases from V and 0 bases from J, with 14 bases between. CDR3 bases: TGTGCCAGCCGAAGGGGGACGGACTCCTACGAGCAGTACTTC. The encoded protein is CASRRGTDSYEQYF.

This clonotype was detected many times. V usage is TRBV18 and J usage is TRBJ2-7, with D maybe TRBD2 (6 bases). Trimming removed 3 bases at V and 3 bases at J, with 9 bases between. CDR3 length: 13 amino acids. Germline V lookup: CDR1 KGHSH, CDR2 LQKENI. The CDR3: CASSPEGLYEQYF. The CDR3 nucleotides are TGTGCCAGCTCACCGGAGGGTCTCTACGAGCAGTACTTC.

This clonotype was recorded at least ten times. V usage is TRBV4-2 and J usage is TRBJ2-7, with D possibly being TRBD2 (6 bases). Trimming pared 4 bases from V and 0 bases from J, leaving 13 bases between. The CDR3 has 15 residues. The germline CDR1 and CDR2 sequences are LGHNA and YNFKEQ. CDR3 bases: TGTGCCAGCAGCCCGGACTACCCGAGCTCCTACGAGCAGTACTTC. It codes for CASSPDYPSSYEQYF.